This T cell receptor beta chain stems from a study of T cells in Graves' hyperthyroidism and ophthalmopathy. Together with thyroid ultrasound, orbital computed tomography, serum thyroxine and TRAb, clinical symptoms were used for diagnoses. At least ten counts were recorded for this clonotype. Antigen specificity is unknown. The CDR3 has 15 residues. V was shortened by 2 bases and J by 5 bases, with 15 bases between the two germline ends. Overall study findings and caveats: Ophthalmopathy stood apart from stable hyperthyroidism in a 13 V-J model.

RNA transcripts provided the source from which TCR beta CDR3 regions were amplified. An initial round of RT-PCR targeting the TCR CDR3 relied on the HTBI primer set. TCRdb re-derived calls from the multiplex PCR reads in MiXCR, one entry per CDR3 protein. The sample consists of 400,000 to 500,000 distinct CDR3 sequences, 13% to 15% of them appearing once. The sequence derives from a woman aged 18-29 years with Graves' hyperthyroidism. V usage is TRBV12-3 or TRBV12-4 and J usage is TRBJ1-1, with D unclear. Material for sequencing was blood. CDR3: CASSLRRSVGTEAFF. DNA of the CDR3: TGTGCCAGCAGTTTAAGACGGAGTGTTGGGACTGAAGCTTTCTTT.